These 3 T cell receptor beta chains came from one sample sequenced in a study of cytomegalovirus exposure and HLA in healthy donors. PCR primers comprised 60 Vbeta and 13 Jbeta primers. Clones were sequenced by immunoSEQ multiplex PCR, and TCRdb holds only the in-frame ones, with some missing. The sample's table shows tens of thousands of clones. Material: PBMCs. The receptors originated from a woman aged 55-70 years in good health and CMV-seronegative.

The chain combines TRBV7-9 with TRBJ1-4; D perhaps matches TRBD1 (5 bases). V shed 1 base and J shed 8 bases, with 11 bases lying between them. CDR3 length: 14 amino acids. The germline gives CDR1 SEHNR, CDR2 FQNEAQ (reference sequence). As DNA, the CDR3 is TGTGCCAGCAGCTTAGACGGGGGAAACGAAAAACTGTTTTTT. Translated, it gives CASSLDGGNEKLFF.

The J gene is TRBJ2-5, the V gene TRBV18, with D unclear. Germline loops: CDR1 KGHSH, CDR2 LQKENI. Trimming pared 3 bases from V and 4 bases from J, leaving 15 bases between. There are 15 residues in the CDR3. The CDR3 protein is CASSPYVRGSETQYF. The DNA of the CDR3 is TGTGCCAGCTCACCTTACGTCCGCGGCTCAGAGACCCAGTACTTC.

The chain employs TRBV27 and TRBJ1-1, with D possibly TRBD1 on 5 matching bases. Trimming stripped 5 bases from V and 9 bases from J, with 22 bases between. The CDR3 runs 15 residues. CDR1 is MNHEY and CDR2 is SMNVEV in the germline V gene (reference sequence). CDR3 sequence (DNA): TGTGCCAGCAGTCCGGGGGAGCCGGCCCCTGACAAAGCTTTCTTT. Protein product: CASSPGEPAPDKAFF.